This T cell receptor (beta chain) was sequenced during a study of T cell responses to AZD1222 COVID-19 vaccine. Study-level results: Repertoire sampling happened only post peak T cell response. Donor demographics were predominantly white British with a female majority; clonal diversity may be underestimated. Of the AZD1222 recipients, only 5 or 6 were seropositive at baseline.

Second-dose groups at about 4 or about 12 weeks were pooled. There are 12 residues in the CDR3. Between the trimmed V and J ends, which lost 3 bases and 4 bases, there was a span of 4 bases. Germline CDR1 MNHEY, CDR2 SMNVEV (reference sequence). TCRdb's copy holds only in-frame clones and misses some; the assay was immunoSEQ multiplex PCR. The sample consists of some 150,000 clones, more than 90% of them appearing once. On this clone itself: Its antigen is unidentified. The same CDR3 arises from other DNA sequences in this sample as well.

The receptor was derived from an adult who received the AZD1222 COVID-19 vaccine. This specimen consisted of peripheral blood, obtained 28 days after the second AZD1222 dose. The chain employs TRBV27 and TRBJ1-5; unclear D gene. CDR3 sequence reads: CASSFSNQPQHF. In DNA form, the CDR3 reads TGTGCCAGCAGTTTCTCGAATCAGCCCCAGCATTTT.